The entry that follows covers one T cell receptor (beta chain) sequence. What it binds is not known. A junction boundary mismatches the germline segment, possibly from a read error. CD45RO/CCR7/CD25/CD127/CD95/CD27 sorting isolated CD4+ naive, central memory, regulatory and stem cell-like memory cells. The sample belongs to a study of beta chain features in type 1 diabetes. The study, taken as a whole, reports: Shortening of TCRB CDR3s, moderate but significant, appeared in all four CD4+ subsets of Type 1 diabetes patients.

As every portion of the isolated RNA was reverse transcribed, the sequencing read expressed TCRB transcripts. Here immunoSEQ multiplex PCR was the method, and the copy in TCRdb shows in-frame clones only, minus some. The table includes around 53,000 clones, under 75% detected once. Germline values: CDR1 SGHAT, CDR2 FQNNGV. CDR3 length: 14 residues. Input material: stem cell memory CD4+ T cells from blood. The sequence came from a woman in her 30s with type 1 diabetes. The J gene is TRBJ2-7, the V gene TRBV11-2; 14 positions agree with TRBD2. The CDR3 region is CASRLGLAGGEQYF. Here the CDR3 DNA reads TGTGCCAGCAGATTAGGACTAGCGGGAGGCGAGCAGTACTTC.